This is a list of T cell receptor beta chains from one sample in a study of breast tumors, draining lymph nodes, adjacent tissues. TCRdb redid the calling of the multiplex PCR reads with MiXCR, one entry per CDR3 protein. The sample consists of 150,000 to 200,000 distinct CDR3 sequences, approximately 30% of them appearing once. Source material: axillary lymph node tissue. These receptors all stem from a female donor with breast cancer. Some clones in this sample may be carry-over from other donors' samples. Both conserved end residues are part of each CDR3. Only some rows state a clone size, as once, few, many or a class for expanded clones.

many TRBV30 CAWSVSGGPPHEQFF
- TRBV6-2/TRBV6-3 CASSKSTGGKGTF
many TRBV20-1 CSATTGTPGDTQYF
- TRBV29-1 CSGRLGGRTGGTNEKLFF
- TRBV2 CASSTGTSGRNYEQYF
- TRBV7-3 CASSLTSGTMEKLFF
many TRBV12-3/TRBV12-4 CASSRRASSYNEQFF
many TRBV20-1 CSASDYGGAYNEQFF
many TRBV7-7 CASSFGSGGRQYF
many TRBV6-2/TRBV6-3 CASSYSMSGANVLTF
many TRBV7-6 CASSTDIFRTQYF
- TRBV10-3 CASCSGGFPLHF
- TRBV5-1 CASSLDRAYNEQFF
many TRBV2 CASSVTWGNYGYTF
- TRBV12-5 CASGLVLGGANVLTF
- TRBV7-9 CASSLTGPPSPLHF
many TRBV18 CASSPDRGGNTIYF
- TRBV6-5 CASSRSGAGNTIYF
many TRBV11-1 CASSKLDNPGANVLTF
many TRBV20-1 CSAPTSGYTDTQYF
once TRBV7-8 CASSLRQAQETQYF
many TRBV11-2 CASSPTGRELFF